The 15 T cell receptor beta chains given below trace back to one sample, sequenced in a study of response to subunit inactivated influenza vaccine. TCRdb used MiXCR to reprocess the RT-PCR reads, holding one entry per CDR3 protein. The table includes about 570,000 distinct CDR3 sequences, 11% detected once. The sample was also reused in another study, on T cells expressing NK-cell markers. This second study notes: 5'RACE template switching with UMIs generated TCR beta cDNA.

Sequences were derived from PBMCs from blood, sampled on the day of vaccination. The receptor source for this set is a man aged 45-65 years who received an inactivated influenza vaccine.

This clonotype was observed a handful of times. The chain is built from TRBV13 and TRBJ2-1; 9 nucleotides match TRBD2. The CDR3 extends over 15 amino acids. Losses at the gene ends were 4 bases for V and 8 bases for J; bases not matched to a gene: 9. Per germline, CDR1 PRHDT and CDR2 FYEKMQ (reference sequence). The CDR3 sequence is CASSSGLAQAHEQFF. In DNA form, the CDR3 reads TGTGCCAGCAGCTCCGGACTAGCGCAGGCCCATGAGCAGTTCTTC.

This clonotype occurred a few times. The chain uses TRBV6-2 or TRBV6-3 and TRBJ2-3; 10 nucleotides align to TRBD2. This CDR3 has 16 amino acids. CDR1 MNHEY and CDR2 SVGEGT come from the germline V gene. Trimming at V came to 6 bases and at J to 3 bases, leaving 9 bases not matched to a gene. This CDR3 is CASSQLAGSGTDTQYF. For the CDR3, the DNA is TGTGCCAGCAGCCAACTAGCGGGGTCGGGGACAGATACGCAGTATTTT.

This clonotype was counted at least ten times. The chain joins TRBV4-1 to TRBJ1-4, with 7 bases lining up with TRBD1. V lost 4 bases and J lost 8; bases outside the gene matches: 10. The V gene's germline CDR1 is MGHRA and CDR2 YSYEKL. CDR3 length: 15 amino acids. The CDR3 bases are TGCGCCAGCAGCCTAGACAGGGTAGGGGGGGAAAAACTGTTTTTT. Residues: CASSLDRVGGEKLFF.

The table lists this clonotype with a few counts. The J gene is TRBJ2-3, the V gene TRBV5-1; 7 bases are a match to TRBD2. The trim removed 7 bases at V and 2 bases at J, leaving 13 bases unmatched. CDR1 is SGHRS and CDR2 is YFSETQ in the germline V gene. The CDR3 extends over 16 amino acids. CDR3 sequence: CASSPPSSGVTDTQYF. Here the CDR3 DNA reads TGCGCCAGCTCCCCCCCCTCGAGCGGGGTCACAGATACGCAGTATTTT.

The chain uses TRBV28 and TRBJ1-2; 10 bases are shared with TRBD1. From germline, CDR1 is MDHEN and CDR2 SYDVKM. V was pared by 5 bases and J by 4 bases, with 10 bases of the junction left unmatched. This CDR3 is 16 amino acids long. The CDR3: CASSAPRQGAGYGYTF. The CDR3 nucleotides read TGTGCCAGCAGTGCGCCCCGACAGGGGGCTGGCTATGGCTACACCTTC.

This clonotype was observed a handful of times. The J gene is TRBJ2-1, the V gene TRBV5-5, with D possibly matching TRBD1 (5 bases). The germline V gene has CDR1 SGHKS and CDR2 YYEKEE (reference sequence). Trimming removed 5 bases at V and 3 bases at J, with 12 bases between. The CDR3 runs to 14 residues. The CDR3 coding sequence is TGTGCCAGCAGTCGTACAGGAGACTACAATGAGCAGTTCTTC. It translates to CASSRTGDYNEQFF.

J is TRBJ2-7 and V is TRBV7-8; D is uncertain. The germline gives CDR1 SGHVS, CDR2 FQNEAQ. The CDR3 consists of 13 residues. Deletions cut 9 bases from V and 3 bases from J, with 15 bases between. The CDR3 loop reads CASSPPQDYEQYF. The CDR3 coding sequence is TGTGCCAGTTCACCGCCTCAGGACTACGAGCAGTACTTC.

This clonotype appeared a few times. The genes are TRBV4-2 and TRBJ2-7; tentatively, D is TRBD1 or TRBD2 (6 bases each). There are 17 residues in the CDR3. Germline V gene sequence: CDR1 LGHNA, CDR2 YNFKEQ. Between the trimmed V and J ends, which lost 4 bases and 7 bases, there was a span of 26 bases. CDR3 sequence (DNA): TGTGCCAGCAGCCGACAGCAGTCCGAATGGGGGGCGGAAGAGCAGTACTTC. Translating gives CASSRQQSEWGAEEQYF.

This clonotype showed up just a few times. The chain employs TRBV12-3 or TRBV12-4 and TRBJ1-2, with D tentatively TRBD1 (6 bases). CDR3 length: 14 amino acids. V was shortened by 1 base and J by 4 bases, with 10 bases between the two germline ends. CDR3 residues: CASSLGGRSYGYTF. The CDR3 DNA reads TGTGCCAGCAGTTTAGGGGGGCGAAGCTATGGCTACACCTTC.

This clonotype was observed at least ten times. V gene TRBV20-1 combines with J gene TRBJ1-2; a weak D match, TRBD1 (5 bases). CDR3 length equals 12 residues. V dropped 5 bases and J dropped 5 bases, with 12 bases sitting between them. Germline values: CDR1 DFQATT, CDR2 SNEGSKA (reference sequence). The CDR3, as DNA: TGCAGTGCTGACCGGGGACCTTATGGCTACACCTTC. As protein: CSADRGPYGYTF.

About this clonotype: A much larger clone sits a single nucleotide away, making a read error possible. The CDR3 ends on some other residue instead of the conserved phenylalanine or tryptophan, so this is likely a read error. The chain employs TRBV19 and TRBJ2-5; 7 bases map to TRBD2. CDR3 length: 13 amino acids. V dropped 8 bases and J dropped 5; count of bases not matched to a gene: 8. CDR1 and CDR2 (germline): LNHDA, SQIVND (reference sequence). CDR3 bases: TGTGCCAGTGGAGAGCAGGGAGGGGAGACCCAGTACTCC. Its protein is CASGEQGGETQYS.

This clonotype was counted a few times. This rearrangement joins TRBV12-3 or TRBV12-4 to TRBJ1-1; no clear D gene. The CDR3 spans 12 residues. The ends were cut back, 5 bases at V and 8 bases at J, with 12 bases in the middle. This CDR3 reads CASSGRPMEAFF. CDR3 coding DNA: TGTGCCAGCAGTGGCAGACCGATGGAAGCTTTCTTT.

This clonotype was detected a few times. The rearrangement uses TRBV29-1 and TRBJ2-7; 9 bases are a match to TRBD1. Germline V CDR1 and CDR2: SQVTM, ANQGSEA. V lost 1 base, J lost 3 bases, and 4 bases stayed unmatched. The CDR3 spans 14 residues. The CDR3 sequence is CSVEGTGENYEQYF. The CDR3 region has the DNA TGCAGCGTTGAAGGGACAGGGGAGAACTACGAGCAGTACTTC.

V usage is TRBV15 and J usage is TRBJ2-1; maybe TRBD1 (6 bases). CDR3 size: 14 residues. V shed 6 bases and J shed 4 bases, with 13 bases lying between them. Per germline, CDR1 LNHNV and CDR2 YYDKDF (reference sequence). CDR3 DNA: TGTGCCACCAGTAAGAGAAGGGGGTACAATGAGCAGTTCTTC. This encodes CATSKRRGYNEQFF.

This clonotype was recorded at least ten times. This chain uses TRBV9 with TRBJ2-5; 8 positions match TRBD2. Trimming removed 4 bases from V and 2 bases from J; junction bases left unmatched: 7. Germline V gene lookup returns CDR1 SGDLS and CDR2 YYNGEE. CDR3 length equals 15 residues. CDR3 region: CASSLSGLVQETQYF. The CDR3 DNA is TGTGCCAGCAGCTTATCGGGACTAGTTCAAGAGACCCAGTACTTC.